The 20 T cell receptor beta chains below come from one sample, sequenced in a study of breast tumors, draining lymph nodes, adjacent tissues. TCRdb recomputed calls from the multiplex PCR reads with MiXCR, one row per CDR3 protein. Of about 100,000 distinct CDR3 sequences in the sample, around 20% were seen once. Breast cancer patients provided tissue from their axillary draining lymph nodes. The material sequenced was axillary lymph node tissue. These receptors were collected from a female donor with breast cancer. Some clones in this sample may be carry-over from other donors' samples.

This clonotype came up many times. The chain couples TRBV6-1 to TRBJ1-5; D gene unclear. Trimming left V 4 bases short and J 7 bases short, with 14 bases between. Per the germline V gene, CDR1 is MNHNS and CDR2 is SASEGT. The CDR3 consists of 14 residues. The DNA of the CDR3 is TGTGCCAGCAGTGGAGACCCTATCGGGCAGCCCCAGCATTTT. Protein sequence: CASSGDPIGQPQHF.

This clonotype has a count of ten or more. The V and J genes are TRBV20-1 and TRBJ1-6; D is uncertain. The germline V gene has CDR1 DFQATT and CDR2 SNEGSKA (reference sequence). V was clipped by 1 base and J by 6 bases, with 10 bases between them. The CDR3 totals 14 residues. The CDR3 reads CSARGPRINSPLHF. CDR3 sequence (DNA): TGCAGTGCTAGAGGGCCTAGGATTAATTCACCCCTCCACTTT.

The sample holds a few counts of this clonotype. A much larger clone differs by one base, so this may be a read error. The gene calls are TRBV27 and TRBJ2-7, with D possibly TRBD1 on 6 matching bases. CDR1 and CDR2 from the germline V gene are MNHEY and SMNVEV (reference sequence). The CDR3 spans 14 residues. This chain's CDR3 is CASSPGTDSYERYF. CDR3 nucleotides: TGTGCCAGCAGTCCAGGTACGGACAGCTACGAGCGGTACTTC.

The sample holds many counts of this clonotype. CDR3: CASSFLQGGNSPLHF. DNA of the CDR3: TGTGCCAGCAGTTTTTTGCAGGGGGGTAATTCACCCCTCCACTTT. This chain links TRBV12-3 or TRBV12-4 with TRBJ1-6; 7 bases are a match to TRBD1. V was clipped by 3 bases and J by 6 bases; unmatched bases: 5. This CDR3 has 15 amino acids.

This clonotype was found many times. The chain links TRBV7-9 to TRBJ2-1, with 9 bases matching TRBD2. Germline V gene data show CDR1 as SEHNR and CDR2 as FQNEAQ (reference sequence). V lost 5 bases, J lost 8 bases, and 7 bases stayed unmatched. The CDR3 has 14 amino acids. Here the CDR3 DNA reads TGTGCCAGCAGCCCGAGGACTAGCGTCGATGAGCAGTTCTTC. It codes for CASSPRTSVDEQFF.

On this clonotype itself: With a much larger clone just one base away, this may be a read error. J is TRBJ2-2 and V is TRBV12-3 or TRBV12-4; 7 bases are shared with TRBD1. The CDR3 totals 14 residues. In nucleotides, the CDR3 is TGTGCCAGCAGTCCGACAGGGAAGGCCGGGGAGCCGTTTTTT. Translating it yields CASSPTGKAGEPFF.

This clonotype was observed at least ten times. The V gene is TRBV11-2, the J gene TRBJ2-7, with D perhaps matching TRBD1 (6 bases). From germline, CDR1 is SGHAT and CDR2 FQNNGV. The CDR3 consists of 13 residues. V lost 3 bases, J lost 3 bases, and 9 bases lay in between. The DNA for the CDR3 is TGTGCCAGCAGCTTTAGAGGGGGCTACGAGCAGTACTTC. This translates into CASSFRGGYEQYF.

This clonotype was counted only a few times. The CDR3 protein is CASSLRSSGGPTQLPDTGELFF. Here the CDR3 DNA reads TGTGCCAGCAGCTTAAGGTCTAGCGGGGGGCCGACCCAACTCCCCGACACCGGGGAGCTGTTTTTT. J is TRBJ2-2 and V is TRBV7-9; 11 bases align to TRBD2. This CDR3 has 22 amino acids. The germline V gene has CDR1 SEHNR and CDR2 FQNEAQ (reference sequence). The trim removed 2 bases at V and 3 bases at J, leaving 20 bases unmatched.

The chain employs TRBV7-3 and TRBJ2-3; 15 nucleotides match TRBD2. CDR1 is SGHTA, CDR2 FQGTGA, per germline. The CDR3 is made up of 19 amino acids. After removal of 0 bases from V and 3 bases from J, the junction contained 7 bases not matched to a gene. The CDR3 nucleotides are TGTGCCAGCAGCTTAACCTCGGGGACTAGCGGGGGGCCGACAGATACGCAGTATTTT. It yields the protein CASSLTSGTSGGPTDTQYF.

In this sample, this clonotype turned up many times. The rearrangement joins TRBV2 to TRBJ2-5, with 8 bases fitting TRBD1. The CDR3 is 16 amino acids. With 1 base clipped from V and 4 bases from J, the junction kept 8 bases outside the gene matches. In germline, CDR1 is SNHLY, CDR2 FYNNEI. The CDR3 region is CASSEDVTDRGETQYF. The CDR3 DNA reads TGTGCCAGCAGTGAAGACGTGACAGACAGGGGAGAGACCCAGTACTTC.

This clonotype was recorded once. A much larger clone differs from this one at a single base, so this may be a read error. CDR3 bases: TGTGCCAGCAGCACTACAGGGTTGAATTCACCCCTCCGCTTT. Translation: CASSTTGLNSPLRF. V is TRBV5-6 and J is TRBJ1-6, with D tentatively TRBD1 (6 bases). This CDR3 has 14 residues. From germline, CDR1 is SGHDT and CDR2 YYEEEE.

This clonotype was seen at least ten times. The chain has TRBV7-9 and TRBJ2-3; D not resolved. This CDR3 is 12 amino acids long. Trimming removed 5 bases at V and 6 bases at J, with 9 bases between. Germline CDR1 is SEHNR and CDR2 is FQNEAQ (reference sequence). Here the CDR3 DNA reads TGTGCCAGCAGCCCCTACGCCGATACGCAGTATTTT. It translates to CASSPYADTQYF.

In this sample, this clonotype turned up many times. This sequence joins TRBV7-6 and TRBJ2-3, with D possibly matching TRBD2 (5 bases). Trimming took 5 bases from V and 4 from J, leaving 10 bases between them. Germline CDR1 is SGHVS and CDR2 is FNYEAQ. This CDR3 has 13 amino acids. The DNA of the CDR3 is TGTGCCAGCAGCCACCCGGGGTCAGATACGCAGTATTTT. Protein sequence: CASSHPGSDTQYF. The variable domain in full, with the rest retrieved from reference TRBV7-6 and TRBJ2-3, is GAGVSQSPRYKVTKRGQDVALRCDPISGHVSLYWYRQALGQGPEFLTYFNYEAQQDKSGLPNDRFSAERPEGSISTLTIQRTEQRDSAMYRCASSHPGSDTQYFGPGTRLTVL.

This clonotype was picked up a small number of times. DNA of the CDR3: TGTGCCAGCAGCAGAGGGACCCACACAGATACGCAGTATTTT. Translating it yields CASSRGTHTDTQYF. The gene calls are TRBV5-4 and TRBJ2-3, with D perhaps matching TRBD1 or TRBD2 (5 bases each). Germline-derived CDR1 and CDR2 are SGHNT and YYREEE (reference sequence). CDR3 length equals 14 residues. Trimming left V 4 bases short and J 2 bases short, with 11 bases between.

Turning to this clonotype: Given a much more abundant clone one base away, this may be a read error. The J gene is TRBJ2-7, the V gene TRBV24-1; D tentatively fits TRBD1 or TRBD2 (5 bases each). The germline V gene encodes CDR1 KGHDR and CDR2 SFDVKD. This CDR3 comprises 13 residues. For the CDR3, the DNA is TGTGCCACCAGTGATTGGGGGAAAGGCGAGCGGTACTTC. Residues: CATSDWGKGERYF.

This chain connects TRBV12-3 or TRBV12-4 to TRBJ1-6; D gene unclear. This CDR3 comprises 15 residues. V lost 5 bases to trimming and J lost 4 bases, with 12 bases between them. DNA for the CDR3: TGTGCCAGCAGTCCAGGACGGTCTTATAATTCACCCCTCCACTTT. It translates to CASSPGRSYNSPLHF.

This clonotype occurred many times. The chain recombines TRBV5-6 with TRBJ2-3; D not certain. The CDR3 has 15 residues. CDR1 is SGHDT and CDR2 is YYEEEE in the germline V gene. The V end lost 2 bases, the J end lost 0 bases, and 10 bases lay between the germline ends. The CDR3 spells CASSFVDGSTDTQYF. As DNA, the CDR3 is TGTGCCAGCAGCTTTGTTGACGGTAGCACAGATACGCAGTATTTT.

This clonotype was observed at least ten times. The CDR3 region has the DNA TGCAGTGCTAGTTTCTGGGGGGCAGATACGCAGTATTTT. This encodes CSASFWGADTQYF. The V call is TRBV20-1, the J call TRBJ2-3; D possibly corresponds to TRBD2 (6 bases). The germline gives CDR1 DFQATT, CDR2 SNEGSKA (reference sequence). Deletions cut 3 bases from V and 4 bases from J, with 11 bases between. CDR3 size: 13 residues.

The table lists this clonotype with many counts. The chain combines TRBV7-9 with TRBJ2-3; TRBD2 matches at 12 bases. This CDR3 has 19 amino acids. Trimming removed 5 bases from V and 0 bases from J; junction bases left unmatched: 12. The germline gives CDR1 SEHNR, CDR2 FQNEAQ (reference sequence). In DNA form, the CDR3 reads TGTGCCAGCAGCCCGAGGGCTAGCGGGAGGGCCTCGAGCACAGATACGCAGTATTTT. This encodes CASSPRASGRASSTDTQYF. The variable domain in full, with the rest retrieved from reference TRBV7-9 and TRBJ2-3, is DTGVSQNPRHKITKRGQNVTFRCDPISEHNRLYWYRQTLGQGPEFLTYFQNEAQLEKSRLLSDRFSAERPKGSFSTLEIQRTEQGDSAMYLCASSPRASGRASSTDTQYFGPGTRLTVL.

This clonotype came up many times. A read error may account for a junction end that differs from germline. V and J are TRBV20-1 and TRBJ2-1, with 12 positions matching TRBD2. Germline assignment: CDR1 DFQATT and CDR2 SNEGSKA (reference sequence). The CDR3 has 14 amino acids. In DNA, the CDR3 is TGCAGTGCTAGAGTGACTAGCGGGGGACTTGCCGAGATCTTC. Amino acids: CSARVTSGGLAEIF.